This T cell receptor (beta chain) was documented in a study of shared clonotypes between healthy human individuals (dated by TCRdb to the early 2020s). As for the study more broadly: A few men and a couple of women, aged 18 to 49 years, made up the cohort. The study deeply sequenced blood TCR repertoires of about 5 healthy adults to estimate repertoire size and the extent of clonotype sharing between individuals. To increase sequencing depth and limit assay-specific biases, TCR repertoire library preparation and sequencing were carried out by different laboratories using diverse techniques. Between about 0.94 and 10 billion PBMCs per donor were obtained by leukapheresis. General study outcomes and caveats: Pairwise subsampling indicated that sequencing depth was expected to affect the degree of clonotype sharing among donors. Because the study included a small number of donors, the genetic and exposure-history diversity represented was limited. Sampling was restricted to blood, and TCR repertoires in tissue are likely to differ from TCR repertoires in blood.

The donors were healthy, HIV-negative adults who had no recently reported acute infections or vaccinations. Every donor was a Caucasian adult residing in Nashville, Tennessee, USA. In the unsorted samples, roughly 90 million PBMCs were counted, and genomic DNA was extracted using the QIAamp DNA Blood Mini kit. Blood was obtained by leukapheresis, after which PBMCs were separated by Ficoll-Histopaque density gradient centrifugation and cryopreserved in liquid nitrogen vapor phase. Note on this clone: This receptor's antigen is unknown. No much larger clone exists at a distance of one base, and base qualities are not known.

TCR CDR3 regions were amplified from genomic DNA by multiplex PCR using the deep immunoSEQ assay. Extracted genomic DNA from each cell subset was spread evenly across all wells of several immunoSEQ 96-well plates, with each plate serving as a replicate. For unsorted PBMC, 300 to 350 ng genomic DNA, equal to roughly 32,000 T cell genomes, was loaded into each replicate PCR. Ten immunoSEQ deep assay plates were used to sequence unsorted PBMC genomic DNA. Purified libraries were measured with a Qubit 3.0 fluorometer, size-checked on a Bioanalyzer 2100, and measured again with the KAPA Library Quantification kit. Every immunoSEQ 96-well plate was sequenced on a dedicated single-read 150-cycle Illumina NextSeq 550 flow cell. Per the original workflow: Because the immunoSEQ output included only junctional sequences and no quality scores, the filtering could not be the same as the filtering used for full-length reads. Sequences were annotated with PyIR, a Python wrapper for IgBLAST v1.9, and V/J genes and CDR3 were assigned using IMGT germline references. Any read was removed if the V/J assignment was weak (E-value above 1e-6), the CDR3 was missing, or the read contained stop codons, out-of-frame junctions, or ambiguous translated residues. V3J clonotypes were defined as sequences sharing the same inferred V gene, J gene, and CDR3 amino acid sequence. To compute the percentage overlap between repertoires, the number of shared unique clonotypes was divided by the size of the smaller repertoire. Richness of each repertoire was evaluated using RTK rarefaction, the Chao1 estimator, and Recon v2.1 estimates of unobserved clonotypes. This is the immuneACCESS table as TCRdb keeps it, with only in-frame sequences that have V and J called. A part of the clones is gone; compared with another copy, unresolved V genes explain less than half, and the rest is unexplained. That table is the source of V, J and clone size, and D and trimming were worked out from the DNA. Here the sample has 450,000 to 550,000 clones; 79% occur a single time. The ten most abundant clones make up 10% to 15% of the sample.

Looking up the germline V gene (reference sequence) yields CDR1 SEHNR and CDR2 FQNEAQ. V is reduced by 5 bases and J by 0 bases, leaving a spacing of 17 bases between them. Spanning cysteine to phenylalanine, the CDR3 consists of 17 amino acids. Of the read, only the CDR3 DNA is kept; its 51 bases are in frame from base 1. Recombination linked TRBV7-9 to TRBJ2-1; a confident D gene designation cannot be given. The TCR comes from a woman aged 40-49 years in good health. Some clones in this sample may be carry-over from other donors' samples. The specimen was PBMCs. The nucleotide sequence is TGTGCCAGCAGCCCGCCCGGTCCAACCCTCTCCTACAATGAGCAGTTCTTC. Translated, it gives CASSPPGPTLSYNEQFF.